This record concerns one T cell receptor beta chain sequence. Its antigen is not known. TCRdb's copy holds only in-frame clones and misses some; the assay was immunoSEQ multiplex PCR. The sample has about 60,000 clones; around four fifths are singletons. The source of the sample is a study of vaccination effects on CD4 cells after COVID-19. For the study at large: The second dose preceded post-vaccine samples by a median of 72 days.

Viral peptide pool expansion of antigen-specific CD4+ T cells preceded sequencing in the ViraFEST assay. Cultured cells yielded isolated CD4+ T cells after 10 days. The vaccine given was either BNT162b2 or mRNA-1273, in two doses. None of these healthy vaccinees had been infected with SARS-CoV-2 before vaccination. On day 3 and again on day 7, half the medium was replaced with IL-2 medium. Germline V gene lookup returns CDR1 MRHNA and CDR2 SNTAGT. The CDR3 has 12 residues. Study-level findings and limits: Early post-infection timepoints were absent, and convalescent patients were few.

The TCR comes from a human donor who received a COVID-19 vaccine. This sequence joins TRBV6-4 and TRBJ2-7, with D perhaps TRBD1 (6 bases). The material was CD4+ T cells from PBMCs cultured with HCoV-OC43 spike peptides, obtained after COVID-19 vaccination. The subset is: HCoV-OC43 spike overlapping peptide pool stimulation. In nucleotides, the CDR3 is TGTGCCGGCAGTAGGGGGAACTACGAGCAGTACGTC. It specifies CAGSRGNYEQYV.